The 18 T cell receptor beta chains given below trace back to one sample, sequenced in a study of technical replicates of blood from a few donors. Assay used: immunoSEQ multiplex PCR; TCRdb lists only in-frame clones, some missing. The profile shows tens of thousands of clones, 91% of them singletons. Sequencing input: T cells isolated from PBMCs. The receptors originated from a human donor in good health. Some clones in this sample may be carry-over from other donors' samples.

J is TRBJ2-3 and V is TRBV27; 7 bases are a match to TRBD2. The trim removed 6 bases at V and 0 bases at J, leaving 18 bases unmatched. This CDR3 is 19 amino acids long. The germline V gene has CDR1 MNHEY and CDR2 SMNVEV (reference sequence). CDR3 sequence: CASRISERGVPFSTDTQYF. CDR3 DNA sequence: TGTGCCAGCAGGATTTCCGAGCGGGGAGTTCCCTTTAGCACAGATACGCAGTATTTT.

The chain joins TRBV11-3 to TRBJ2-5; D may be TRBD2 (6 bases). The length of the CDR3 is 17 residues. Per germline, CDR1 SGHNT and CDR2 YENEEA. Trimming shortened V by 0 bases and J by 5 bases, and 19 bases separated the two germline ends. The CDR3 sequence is CASSLDPPTLGRETQYF. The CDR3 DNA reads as TGTGCCAGCAGCTTAGACCCCCCCACTTTAGGGAGGGAGACCCAGTACTTC.

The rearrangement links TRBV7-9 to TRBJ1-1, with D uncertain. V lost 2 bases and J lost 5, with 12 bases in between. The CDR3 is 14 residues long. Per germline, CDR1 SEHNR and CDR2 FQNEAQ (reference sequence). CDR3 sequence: CASSLNEVGTEAFF. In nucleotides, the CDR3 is TGTGCCAGCAGCTTAAACGAGGTTGGGACTGAAGCTTTCTTT.

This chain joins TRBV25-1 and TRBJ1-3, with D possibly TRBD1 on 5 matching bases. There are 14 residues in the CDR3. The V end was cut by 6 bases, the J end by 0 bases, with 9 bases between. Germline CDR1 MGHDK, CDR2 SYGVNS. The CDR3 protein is CASSGGVSGNTIYF. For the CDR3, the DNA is TGTGCCAGCAGCGGGGGGGTCTCTGGAAACACCATATATTTT.

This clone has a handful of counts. Here the CDR3 DNA reads TGTGCCAGTAGAGGGACAGCCCTGAACACTGAAGCTTTCTTT. Amino acid sequence: CASRGTALNTEAFF. The chain is built from TRBV19 and TRBJ1-1; 7 positions agree with TRBD1. The CDR3 has 14 amino acids. Looked up from germline, CDR1 is LNHDA and CDR2 is SQIVND (reference sequence). V gave up 6 bases and J gave up 0 bases; unmatched junction bases: 4.

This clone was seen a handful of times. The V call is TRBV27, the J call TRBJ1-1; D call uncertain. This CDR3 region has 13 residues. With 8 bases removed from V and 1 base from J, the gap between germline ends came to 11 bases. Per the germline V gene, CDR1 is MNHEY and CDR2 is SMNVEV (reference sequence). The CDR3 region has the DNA TGTGCCAGCCGGTTACAGCCGAACACTGAAGCTTTCTTT. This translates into CASRLQPNTEAFF.

The CDR3, as DNA: TGCGCCAGCAGCCAAGATAAGGGGGCGAGCTCCTACAATGAGCAGTTCTTC. It encodes CASSQDKGASSYNEQFF. The genes are TRBV4-1 and TRBJ2-1, with TRBD1 identical over 7 bases. From germline, CDR1 is MGHRA and CDR2 YSYEKL. Unmatched junction bases numbered 5, after V lost 0 bases and J lost 0 bases. CDR3 size: 17 residues.

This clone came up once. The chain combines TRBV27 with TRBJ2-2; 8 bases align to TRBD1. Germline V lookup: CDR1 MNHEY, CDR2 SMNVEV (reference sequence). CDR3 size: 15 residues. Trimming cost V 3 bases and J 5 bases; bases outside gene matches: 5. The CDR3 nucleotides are TGTGCCAGCAGTTTCAGGGGGCAAGGGACCGGGGAGCTGTTTTTT. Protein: CASSFRGQGTGELFF.

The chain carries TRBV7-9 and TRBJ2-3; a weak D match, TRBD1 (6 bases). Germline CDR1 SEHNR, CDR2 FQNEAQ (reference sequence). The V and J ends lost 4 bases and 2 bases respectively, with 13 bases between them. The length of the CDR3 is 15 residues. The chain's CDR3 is CASSSRDISTDTQYF. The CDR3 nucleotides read TGTGCCAGCAGCTCCAGGGACATATCCACAGATACGCAGTATTTT.

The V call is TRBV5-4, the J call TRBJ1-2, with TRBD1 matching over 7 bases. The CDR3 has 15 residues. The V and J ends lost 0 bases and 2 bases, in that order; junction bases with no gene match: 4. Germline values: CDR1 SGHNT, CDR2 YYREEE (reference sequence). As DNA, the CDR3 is TGTGCCAGCAGCTTGGATTTGGACAGGAACTATGGCTACACCTTC. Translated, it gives CASSLDLDRNYGYTF. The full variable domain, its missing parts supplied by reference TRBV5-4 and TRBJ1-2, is ETGVTQSPTHLIKTRGQQVTLRCSSQSGHNTVSWYQQALGQGPQFIFQYYREEENGRGNFPPRFSGLQFPNYSSELNVNALELDDSALYLCASSLDLDRNYGYTFGSGTRLTVV.

DNA of the CDR3: TGTGCCAGCAGTCTGACAGGGCCGTACAATGAGCAGTTCTTC. This codes for CASSLTGPYNEQFF. The chain couples TRBV28 to TRBJ2-1, with TRBD1 identical over 7 bases. This CDR3 is 14 amino acids long. From germline, CDR1 is MDHEN and CDR2 SYDVKM. With 5 bases clipped from V and 4 bases from J, the junction kept 5 bases outside the gene matches.

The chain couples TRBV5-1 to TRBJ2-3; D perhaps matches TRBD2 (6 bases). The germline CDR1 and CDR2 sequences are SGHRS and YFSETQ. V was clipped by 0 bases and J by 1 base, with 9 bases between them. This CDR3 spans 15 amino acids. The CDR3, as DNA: TGCGCCAGCAGCTTGGGGGGCGGGGGCACAGATACGCAGTATTTT. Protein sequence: CASSLGGGGTDTQYF.

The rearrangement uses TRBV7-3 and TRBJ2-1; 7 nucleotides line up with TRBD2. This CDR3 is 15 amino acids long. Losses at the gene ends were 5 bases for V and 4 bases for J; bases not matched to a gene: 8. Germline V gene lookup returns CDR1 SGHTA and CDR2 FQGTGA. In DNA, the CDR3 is TGTGCCAGCAGCCCTCTAACGGGGGGATACAATGAGCAGTTCTTC. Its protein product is CASSPLTGGYNEQFF.

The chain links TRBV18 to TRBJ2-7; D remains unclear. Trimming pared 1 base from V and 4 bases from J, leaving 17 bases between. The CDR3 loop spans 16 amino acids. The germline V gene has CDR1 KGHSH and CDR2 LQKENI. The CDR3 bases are TGTGCCAGCTCACCACAGGCCCCCAGAGGCGGATACGAGCAGTACTTC. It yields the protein CASSPQAPRGGYEQYF.

This CDR3 is CASSEPVEAFF. For the CDR3, the DNA is TGTGCCAGCAGTGAACCTGTTGAAGCTTTCTTT. The chain has TRBV2 and TRBJ1-1, with no clear D. This CDR3 comprises 11 residues. Trimming removed 2 bases from V and 7 bases from J, with 5 bases in between. The germline V gene has CDR1 SNHLY and CDR2 FYNNEI.

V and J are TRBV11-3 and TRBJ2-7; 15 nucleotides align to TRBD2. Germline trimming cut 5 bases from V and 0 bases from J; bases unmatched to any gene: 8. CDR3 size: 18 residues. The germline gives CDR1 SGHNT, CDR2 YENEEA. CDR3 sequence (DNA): TGTGCCAGCAGCCCTGGGACTAGCGGGGGGACGAGCTCCTACGAGCAGTACTTC. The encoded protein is CASSPGTSGGTSSYEQYF.

The CDR3 reads CASSNGTGRIVGGYTF. The CDR3 coding sequence is TGCGCCAGCAGCAACGGGACAGGGCGAATTGTGGGGGGCTACACCTTC. The rearrangement links TRBV5-1 to TRBJ1-2, with TRBD1 identical over 9 bases. Germline-derived CDR1 and CDR2 are SGHRS and YFSETQ. Losses at the gene ends were 4 bases for V and 8 bases for J; bases not matched to a gene: 15. CDR3 size: 16 residues.

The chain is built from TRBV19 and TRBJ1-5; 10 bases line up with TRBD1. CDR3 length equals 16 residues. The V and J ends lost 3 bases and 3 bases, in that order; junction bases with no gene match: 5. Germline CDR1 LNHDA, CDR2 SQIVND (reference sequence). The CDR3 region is CASSIVGQGVNQPQHF. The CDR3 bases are TGTGCCAGTAGTATCGTCGGACAGGGGGTCAATCAGCCCCAGCATTTT.